These T cell receptor beta chains were read from a single sample in a study of Ad26.COV2.S vaccination and SARS-CoV-2 variants. Assay used: immunoSEQ multiplex PCR; TCRdb lists only in-frame clones, some missing. The data contain around 370,000 clones, under 95% of them singletons. The specimen was peripheral blood, collected after recovery from COVID-19. The origin of the receptors is a human donor who had recovered from COVID-19. The CDR3 runs from the conserved cysteine through the conserved F or W.

>TRBV6-2/TRBV6-3|TRBJ1-1
CASSDPRTVVNTEAFF
>TRBV10-1|TRBJ2-7
CASSESSGGSYEQYF
>TRBV27|TRBJ1-6
CASSFESPGRYNSPLHF
>TRBV27|TRBJ2-6
CASSFGSGANVLTF
>TRBV7-9|TRBJ1-4
CASSSYKGQGREKLFF
>TRBV2|TRBJ2-1
CASSEYRGFISYNEQFF
>TRBV6-5|TRBJ1-5
CASTPGTGQPQHF
>TRBV20-1|TRBJ2-7
CSASYWDRVYF
>TRBV9|TRBJ1-3
CASSAHRDDSGNTIYF
>TRBV2|TRBJ2-1
CASRPDPGGIGEQFF
>TRBV6-5|TRBJ2-1
CASSLAEMNEQFF
>TRBV19|TRBJ2-5
CASSITGLETQYF
>TRBV5-4|TRBJ2-3
CASSLQSGGGVTDTQYF
>TRBV7-9|TRBJ1-2
CASSIGQGNGYTF
>TRBV12-5|TRBJ1-1
CASGQGRKASTEAFF
>TRBV2|TRBJ2-3
CASSEGDGFLITDTQYF
>TRBV4-1|TRBJ1-5
CASSQGGIVEQPQHF
>TRBV6-5|TRBJ1-1
CAIKRGENTEAFF
>TRBV27|TRBJ1-5
CASSLRAMGNQPQHF
>TRBV3-1/TRBV3-2|TRBJ1-2
CASSQSSGTANGYTF
>TRBV19|TRBJ1-1
CASSRTALNTEAFF
>TRBV6-2/TRBV6-3|TRBJ2-1
CASSDQGRYNEQFF
>TRBV7-9|TRBJ1-6
CASSLAGSPLHF
>TRBV9|TRBJ1-2
CASSVGVREVNYGYTF
>TRBV5-1|TRBJ2-3
CASSLRTSGAVTDTQYF
>TRBV12-5|TRBJ2-5
CASGLNSGAPPETQYF
>TRBV27|TRBJ1-6
CASRLQGNNSPLHF
>TRBV21-1|TRBJ2-1
CASSEVTGHEQFF
>TRBV12-3/TRBV12-4|TRBJ1-6
CASSLVGSPPLHF
>TRBV4-1|TRBJ1-5
CASSQPGKGNQPQHF
>TRBV2|TRBJ1-1
CASRQGNTEAFF
>TRBV9|TRBJ1-3
CASSPRGLENSGNTIYF
>TRBV12-3/TRBV12-4|TRBJ1-1
CASSWRQNTEAFF
>TRBV9|TRBJ1-2
CASSASRDRGRVYTF
>TRBV9|TRBJ1-1
CASSNSGQGNTEAFF
>TRBV5-1|TRBJ1-2
CASSLSGRVNYGYTF
>TRBV11-2|TRBJ2-3
CASSRVAANTDTQYF
>TRBV6-1|TRBJ1-2
CASSEEGGTNYGYTF
>TRBV4-1|TRBJ1-2
CASSQAPTGINYGYTF
>TRBV5-1|TRBJ2-2
CASSLGQGAPGELFF
>TRBV3-1/TRBV3-2|TRBJ1-3
CASSQDHGSGNTIYF
>TRBV19|TRBJ2-6
CASSILDRAYSGANVLTF
>TRBV15|TRBJ2-1
CATRGLGTLNEQFF
>TRBV7-9|TRBJ2-7
CASSLIGYEQYF
>TRBV9|TRBJ1-5
CASNMGGISNQPQHF
>TRBV14|TRBJ2-5
CASSQDTGLGAQYF
>TRBV19|TRBJ1-2
CASSIPQYYGYTF
>TRBV5-1|TRBJ1-2
CASSLKAVSGDGYTF
>TRBV9|TRBJ1-4
CASSVGQGTEKLFF